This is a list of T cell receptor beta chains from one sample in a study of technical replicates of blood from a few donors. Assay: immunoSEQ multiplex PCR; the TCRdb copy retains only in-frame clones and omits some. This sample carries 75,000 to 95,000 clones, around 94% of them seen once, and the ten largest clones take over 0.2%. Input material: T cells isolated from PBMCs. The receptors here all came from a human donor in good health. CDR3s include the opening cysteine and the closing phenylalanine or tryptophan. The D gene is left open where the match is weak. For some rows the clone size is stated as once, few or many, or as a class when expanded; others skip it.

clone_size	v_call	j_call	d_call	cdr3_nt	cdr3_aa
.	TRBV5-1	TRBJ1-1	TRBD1	TGCGCCAGCAGCTTGGTGGGACAGGGGGCCGAAGCTTTCTTT	CASSLVGQGAEAFF
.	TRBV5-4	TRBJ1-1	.	TGTGCCAGCAGCTTGGACTCGGTCACTGAAGCTTTCTTT	CASSLDSVTEAFF
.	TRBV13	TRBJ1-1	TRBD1	TGTGCCAGCAGCTTCTCAGGGGGGTCCGACGGAGCTTTCTTT	CASSFSGGSDGAFF
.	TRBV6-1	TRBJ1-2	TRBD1	TGTGCCAGCAGTGACCCGGGACAGGGGAACTATGGCTACACCTTC	CASSDPGQGNYGYTF
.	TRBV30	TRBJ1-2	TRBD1	TGTGCCTGGAGCGGAGGGACAGACAGAAACTATGGCTACACCTTC	CAWSGGTDRNYGYTF
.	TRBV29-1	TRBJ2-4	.	TGCAGCGTTGAGGACTGGGAGTACATTCAGTACTTC	CSVEDWEYIQYF
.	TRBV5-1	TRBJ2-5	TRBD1	TGCGCCAGCAGCCCAGCCGGACAGGGGGCCCGGGAGACCCAGTACTTC	CASSPAGQGARETQYF
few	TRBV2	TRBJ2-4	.	TGTGCCAGCAGTGACAGGGGTCCCAGCAAAAACATTCAGTACTTC	CASSDRGPSKNIQYF
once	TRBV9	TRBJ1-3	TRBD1	TGTGCCAGCAGCCAGACTACAGGGGGAAGGGGATTAGACACCATATATTTT	CASSQTTGGRGLDTIYF
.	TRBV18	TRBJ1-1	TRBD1	TGTGCCAGCTCACCACCGACAGGGGGCTATACTGAAGCTTTCTTT	CASSPPTGGYTEAFF
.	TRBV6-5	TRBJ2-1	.	TGTGCCAGCAGTTACCCAGGGGGGAATGAGCAGTTCTTC	CASSYPGGNEQFF
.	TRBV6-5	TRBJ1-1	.	TGTGCCAGCTCAAGTTCCCCGGGGGGACATACTGAAGCTTTCTTT	CASSSSPGGHTEAFF
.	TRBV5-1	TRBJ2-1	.	TGCGCCAGCAGCTTGGGAGGCAATGAGCAGTTCTTC	CASSLGGNEQFF
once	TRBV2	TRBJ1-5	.	TGTGCCAGCATCCAATTTCCGGGTCAGCCCCAGCATTTT	CASIQFPGQPQHF
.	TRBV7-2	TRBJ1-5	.	TGTGCCAGCAGCTTAGCATATCGCAGCGTAGATCAGCCCCAGCATTTT	CASSLAYRSVDQPQHF
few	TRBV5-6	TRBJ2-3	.	TGTGCCAGCAGCCCGGACTTCACAGATACGCAGTATTTT	CASSPDFTDTQYF
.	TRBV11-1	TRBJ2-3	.	TGTGCCAGCAGCCATACGAGAGATACGCAGTATTTT	CASSHTRDTQYF
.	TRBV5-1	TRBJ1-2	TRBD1	TGCGCCAGTCGGGACAGCTATGGCTACACCTTC	CASRDSYGYTF
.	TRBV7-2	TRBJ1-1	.	TGTGCCAGCAGCTTGCGGGACTTCGGGCCTGGTGAAGCTTTCTTT	CASSLRDFGPGEAFF
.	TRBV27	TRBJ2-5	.	TGTGCCAGCAGTCCAGTCGCTCCCCAAGAGACCCAGTACTTC	CASSPVAPQETQYF
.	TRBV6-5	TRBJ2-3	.	TGTGCCAGCACTTTAGGGAGAGGAAGCACAGATACGCAGTATTTT	CASTLGRGSTDTQYF
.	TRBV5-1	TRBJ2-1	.	TGCGCCAGCACAGGCTACAATGAGCAGTTCTTC	CASTGYNEQFF